The sample holds many counts of the clone carrying this T cell receptor beta chain. These data come from a study of CD8 T cells in ankylosing spondylitis. Using its own MiXCR run on the 5' RACE reads, TCRdb lists one record per CDR3 protein. The sample includes hundreds of thousands of distinct CDR3 sequences, 7% to 10% seen only once; the top ten take 4% to 5%. The TCR sequence derives from a female donor with ankylosing spondylitis or in good health (not recorded which). Material for sequencing was blood, either unsorted or a sorted T cell fraction (not recorded which).

This CDR3 is CSATSGKETQYF. The CDR3 nucleotides are TGCAGTGCTACCAGCGGGAAAGAGACCCAGTACTTC. The J gene is TRBJ2-5, the V gene TRBV20-1; 7 nucleotides align to TRBD2. The CDR3 totals 12 residues. V lost 4 bases to trimming and J lost 3 bases; unmatched junction nucleotides: 2. Germline V gene lookup returns CDR1 DFQATT and CDR2 SNEGSKA (reference sequence).